Each of the 27 T cell receptor beta chains below was sequenced from the same sample in a study of blood T cell repertoires in COVID-19. The protocol was immunoSEQ multiplex PCR, while the TCRdb copy is restricted to in-frame clones and leaves out a portion. The sample yields about 150,000 clones, around 87% seen once. The source material was peripheral blood. These TCRs come from a man between 50 and 59 years old with active COVID-19.

The genes are TRBV7-9 and TRBJ1-1; D is unresolved. With 2 bases removed from V and 3 bases from J, the gap between germline ends came to 19 bases. CDR1 and CDR2 (germline): SEHNR, FQNEAQ (reference sequence). CDR3 length equals 17 residues. The CDR3 bases are TGTGCCAGCAGCTTAAGGGAGGATGGCTGGAGGGACACTGAAGCTTTCTTT. Amino acid sequence: CASSLREDGWRDTEAFF.

The V gene is TRBV6-2 or TRBV6-3, the J gene TRBJ1-2; 8 bases align to TRBD1. CDR3 length: 15 residues. V trimming: 5 bases; J trimming: 4 bases; junction bases outside the gene matches: 9. Germline V gene lookup returns CDR1 MNHEY and CDR2 SVGEGT. The CDR3, as DNA: TGTGCCAGCAGTCCGCCCGGGACAGGAGTCTATGGCTACACCTTC. As protein: CASSPPGTGVYGYTF.

V is TRBV5-1 and J is TRBJ1-5; D is unresolved. The CDR3 extends over 15 amino acids. V gave up 0 bases and J gave up 6 bases, with 13 bases separating them. CDR1 and CDR2 (germline): SGHRS, YFSETQ. The CDR3 sequence is CASSLGQAAGQPQHF. DNA of the CDR3: TGCGCCAGCAGCTTGGGGCAGGCCGCGGGTCAGCCCCAGCATTTT.

This rearrangement joins TRBV29-1 to TRBJ2-2, with D possibly being TRBD2 (6 bases). The CDR3 is 15 residues long. CDR1 and CDR2 from the germline V gene are SQVTM and ANQGSEA. Trimming took off 6 bases at V and 0 bases at J, with 14 bases between the two ends. The CDR3 sequence is CSVLGGSSNTGELFF. Written as DNA, the CDR3 is TGCAGCGTGTTAGGAGGGAGCTCGAACACCGGGGAGCTGTTTTTT.

This clone has only one observation. The chain couples TRBV2 to TRBJ2-5; 11 bases align to TRBD1. After removal of 4 bases from V and 5 bases from J, the junction contained 9 bases not matched to a gene. This CDR3 contains 16 residues. Germline V CDR1 and CDR2: SNHLY, FYNNEI. The chain's CDR3 is CASSVLPGQGGETQYF. CDR3 coding DNA: TGTGCCAGCAGTGTTTTGCCGGGACAGGGGGGTGAGACCCAGTACTTC.

This clone was picked up one time. The CDR3 is CASSPQTGYGYTF. The CDR3 nucleotides read TGTGCCAGCTCACCACAGACAGGCTATGGCTACACCTTC. The chain recombines TRBV18 with TRBJ1-2; possible D gene TRBD1, 6 bases. Trimming pared 1 base from V and 4 bases from J, leaving 7 bases between. The CDR3 is 13 residues long. Germline V gene data show CDR1 as KGHSH and CDR2 as LQKENI.

The V and J genes are TRBV19 and TRBJ2-7, with 10 nucleotides matching TRBD1. V shed 5 bases, J shed 7 bases, and the junction held 11 bases outside the gene matches. Germline lookup yields CDR1 LNHDA and CDR2 SQIVND (reference sequence). The CDR3 runs to 15 residues. Here the CDR3 reads CASSRSGDRGGEQYF. CDR3 DNA sequence: TGTGCCAGTAGTCGCTCCGGGGACAGGGGTGGGGAGCAGTACTTC.

This clone has just a few counts. The rearrangement uses TRBV7-9 and TRBJ2-7, with D possibly matching TRBD1 (6 bases). CDR1 and CDR2 (germline): SEHNR, FQNEAQ (reference sequence). The germline V and J ends were trimmed by 5 bases and 5 bases, with 10 bases remaining between them. The length of the CDR3 is 12 residues. CDR3 amino acids: CASSPWDNEQYF. CDR3 DNA: TGTGCCAGCAGCCCTTGGGACAACGAGCAGTACTTC.

The V and J genes are TRBV6-1 and TRBJ1-3; a possible D gene is TRBD1 (5 bases). CDR1 and CDR2 from the germline V gene are MNHNS and SASEGT. The CDR3 spans 16 residues. Trimming left V 2 bases short and J 3 bases short, with 14 bases between. This chain's CDR3 is CASSESGGYYGNTIYF. CDR3 nucleotides: TGTGCCAGCAGTGAAAGCGGGGGGTATTATGGAAACACCATATATTTT.

This chain joins TRBV2 and TRBJ1-2; perhaps TRBD1 as D (6 bases). There are 11 residues in the CDR3. CDR1 SNHLY and CDR2 FYNNEI come from the germline V gene. V was trimmed by 6 bases and J by 4 bases, leaving 6 bases between them. The CDR3 DNA is TGTGCCAGCAGGGACAGCTATGGCTACACCTTC. Translating it yields CASRDSYGYTF.

The chain carries TRBV25-1 and TRBJ1-4; TRBD1 aligns across 7 bases. With 6 bases clipped from V and 5 bases from J, the junction kept 15 bases outside the gene matches. The CDR3 runs to 17 residues. Germline lookup yields CDR1 MGHDK and CDR2 SYGVNS. The CDR3 spells CASSDRDRLGENEKLFF. For the CDR3, the DNA is TGTGCCAGCAGCGATCGGGACAGACTAGGCGAGAATGAAAAACTGTTTTTT. The full variable domain, with the rest looked up from reference TRBV25-1 and TRBJ1-4, is EADIYQTPRYLVIGTGKKITLECSQTMGHDKMYWYQQDPGMELHLIHYSYGVNSTEKGDLSSESTVSRIRTEHFPLTLESARPSHTSQYLCASSDRDRLGENEKLFFGSGTQLSVL.

As DNA, the CDR3 is TGTGCCAGCAGCCCTTTCGACAATACAAGAGGCTACACCTTC. Amino acid sequence: CASSPFDNTRGYTF. The rearrangement uses TRBV3-1 (or the pseudogene TRBV3-2) and TRBJ1-2; D unclear. The CDR3 sequence is 14 residues long. Germline values: CDR1 LGHDT, CDR2 YNNKEL (reference sequence). V lost 4 bases, J lost 8 bases, and 17 bases lay in between.

This rearrangement joins TRBV6-5 to TRBJ2-2; D gene ambiguous. The CDR3 has 14 amino acids. CDR1 and CDR2 from the germline V gene are MNHEY and SVGAGI. V lost 6 bases to trimming and J lost 4 bases, with 12 bases between them. The CDR3 DNA follows: TGTGCCAGCAGCTACGGCCTTCTCACCGGGGAGCTGTTTTTT. Protein: CASSYGLLTGELFF.

The gene calls are TRBV6-5 and TRBJ1-3, with no clear D. The CDR3 consists of 15 residues. In germline, CDR1 is MNHEY, CDR2 SVGAGI. V dropped 4 bases and J dropped 0 bases, with 10 bases sitting between them. The CDR3 DNA follows: TGTGCCAGCAGTTCCCTAGCTAGCTCTGGAAACACCATATATTTT. Translation gives CASSSLASSGNTIYF.

The chain combines TRBV11-3 with TRBJ2-2; D may be TRBD1 (6 bases). Germline loops: CDR1 SGHNT, CDR2 YENEEA. V was shortened by 5 bases and J by 4 bases, with 14 bases between the two germline ends. This CDR3 region has 15 residues. As DNA, the CDR3 is TGTGCCAGCAGCCCGAGAACAGGGTCCACCGGGGAGCTGTTTTTT. Translating it yields CASSPRTGSTGELFF.

This chain joins TRBV7-2 and TRBJ2-5, with 8 bases that match TRBD1. V trimming: 7 bases; J trimming: 4 bases; junction bases outside the gene matches: 8. The CDR3 has 14 amino acids. The germline gives CDR1 SGHTA, CDR2 FQGNSA. The CDR3 spells CASNPSGGGETQYF. CDR3 sequence (DNA): TGTGCCAGCAACCCTTCAGGGGGCGGAGAGACCCAGTACTTC.

This clone is a singleton in its sample. The chain links TRBV12-5 to TRBJ2-1; D is perhaps TRBD2 (6 bases). The CDR3 runs 12 residues. V lost 2 bases and J 12 bases, leaving 11 bases between the germline ends. Germline V gene data show CDR1 as LGHNT and CDR2 as FRNRAP. Here the CDR3 DNA reads TGTGCTAGTGGTTTGTTGGAGGGGACGCAGTTCTTC. This sequence encodes CASGLLEGTQFF.

The table lists this clone with a few counts. The genes are TRBV5-3 and TRBJ1-5; D is possibly TRBD1 (5 bases). TRBV5-3 carries the ORF label, with uncertain function. The CDR3 is made up of 11 amino acids. V was trimmed by 10 bases and J by 0 bases, leaving 5 bases between them. CDR3 nucleotide sequence: TGTGCCGGGGCTAGCAATCAGCCCCAGCATTTT. It is translated as CAGASNQPQHF.

The chain recombines TRBV5-4 with TRBJ1-2; D gene unclear. The CDR3 length is 15 residues. In germline, CDR1 is SGHNT, CDR2 YYREEE (reference sequence). Deletions cut 4 bases from V and 7 bases from J, with 20 bases between. The CDR3 nucleotides are TGTGCCAGCAGCACTCCCTTGACGGGAGGTGGTGGCTACACCTTC. It is translated as CASSTPLTGGGGYTF. Full variable domain (remainder filled in from reference TRBV5-4 and TRBJ1-2): ETGVTQSPTHLIKTRGQQVTLRCSSQSGHNTVSWYQQALGQGPQFIFQYYREEENGRGNFPPRFSGLQFPNYSSELNVNALELDDSALYLCASSTPLTGGGGYTFGSGTRLTVV.

A few counts support this clone. The CDR3 here is CASSYAVTALHF. CDR3 bases: TGTGCCAGCAGTTACGCCGTGACAGCCCTCCACTTT. V usage is TRBV6-2 or TRBV6-3 and J usage is TRBJ1-6, with TRBD1 as a possible D gene (5 bases). The CDR3 runs 12 residues. V shed 2 bases and J shed 14 bases, with 10 bases lying between them. Germline V CDR1 and CDR2: MNHEY, SVGEGT.

This clone appeared a few times. The chain couples TRBV20-1 to TRBJ1-6; 9 nucleotides line up with TRBD1. J was trimmed by 7 bases and V by 3 bases; bases with no gene match: 7. The CDR3 covers 15 residues. Germline lookup yields CDR1 DFQATT and CDR2 SNEGSKA (reference sequence). CDR3 in amino acids: CSASAPGQGNSPLHF. The CDR3 nucleotides read TGCAGTGCTAGTGCACCGGGACAGGGAAATTCACCCCTCCACTTT.

The V call is TRBV5-1, the J call TRBJ2-7; D may be TRBD2 (5 bases). The CDR3 extends over 13 amino acids. CDR1 SGHRS and CDR2 YFSETQ come from the germline V gene. The V end lost 5 bases, the J end lost 0 bases, and 9 bases lay between the germline ends. The CDR3 DNA follows: TGCGCCAGCAGGGACTCTAGCTCCTACGAGCAGTACTTC. Translating gives CASRDSSSYEQYF.

This chain joins TRBV7-8 and TRBJ1-1; possibly TRBD1 for D (5 bases). Germline V CDR1 and CDR2: SGHVS, FQNEAQ. This CDR3 comprises 15 residues. V lost 1 base to trimming and J lost 1 base, with 10 bases between them. The CDR3 bases are TGTGCCAGCAGCTTAGTTACAGGTTCGAACACTGAAGCTTTCTTT. Its protein product is CASSLVTGSNTEAFF.

The chain combines TRBV7-2 with TRBJ2-3; 12 bases fit TRBD1. CDR1 and CDR2 (germline): SGHTA, FQGNSA. After removal of 3 bases from V and 7 bases from J, the junction contained 8 bases not matched to a gene. CDR3 size: 16 residues. CDR3 protein: CASSFAGTGGVNTQYF. The CDR3 nucleotides are TGTGCCAGCAGCTTCGCCGGGACAGGGGGCGTGAATACGCAGTATTTT.

CDR3 in DNA: TGTGCCATCAGACCCGGACAGGGGGCAGAAGCTTTCTTT. Its translation is CAIRPGQGAEAFF. V usage is TRBV10-3 and J usage is TRBJ1-1; the match to TRBD1 covers 11 bases. Per the germline V gene, CDR1 is ENHRY and CDR2 is SYGVKD. V was pared by 6 bases and J by 8 bases, with 5 bases of the junction left unmatched. The CDR3 contains 13 residues.

The chain uses TRBV9 and TRBJ2-3; 10 nucleotides agree with TRBD2. After removal of 4 bases from V and 7 bases from J, the junction contained 6 bases not matched to a gene. CDR1 and CDR2 from the germline V gene are SGDLS and YYNGEE. CDR3 length: 14 amino acids. The CDR3 sequence is CASSPGLAENTQYF. The CDR3 bases are TGTGCCAGCAGCCCAGGACTAGCGGAGAATACGCAGTATTTT.

The genes are TRBV12-5 and TRBJ2-2; D uncertain. Germline lookup yields CDR1 LGHNT and CDR2 FRNRAP. V lost 5 bases and J lost 7, with 5 bases in between. The CDR3 runs 11 residues. CDR3 sequence reads: CASGPGGELFF. In nucleotides, the CDR3 is TGTGCTAGTGGTCCAGGCGGGGAGCTGTTTTTT. The variable domain in full, completed from reference TRBV12-5 and TRBJ2-2, reads DARVTQTPRHKVTEMGQEVTMRCQPILGHNTVFWYRQTMMQGLELLAYFRNRAPLDDSGMPKDRFSAEMPDATLATLKIQPSEPRDSAVYFCASGPGGELFFGEGSRLTVL.